The present T cell receptor (beta chain) was sequenced within a study of T cell repertoires in cytomegalovirus infection (dated by TCRdb to about 2019). Context from the whole study: Donor HLA type was relevant to the analysis, because carriage of CMV infection together with the matching HLA type was indicated by public TCR beta signatures. What the work shows at the level of the full study, not this receptor alone: In both this cohort and an independent cohort of several hundred donors, the cumulative frequency of public TCR beta family members distinguished carriers of CMV infection plus the relevant HLA type. In the ex vivo response, HLA-C-restricted CMV-specific TCR beta clonotypes were dominant, and in two of eight donors the single most frequent clonotype came from this HLA-C-restricted group.

About this clonotype: No antigen is known for it. No much larger clone exists at a distance of one base, and base qualities are not known.

Via the germline V gene (reference sequence), CDR1 is DFQATT and CDR2 SNEGSKA. V trim: 1 base; J trim: 7 bases; unmatched bases: 5. The CDR3 starts with the cysteine, ends with the phenylalanine, and has 13 residues. The sequence is cut down to CDR3 DNA, 39 bases in frame from base 1. For sequencing, an Illumina HiSeq 1500 was employed. TCRdb reworked the public reads: Q25 trimming with fastp, MiXCR clone assembly, productive beta chains retained. Each entry is one CDR3 protein sequence, shown with its most common DNA and genes. Within this sample are 200,000 to 300,000 distinct CDR3 sequences, with roughly 10% of them counted one time only. Clones ranked in the top ten supply more than 12% of the sample.

The sample was PBMCs. The V gene is TRBV20-1 and the J gene is TRBJ2-5; TRBD2 aligns with 8 central bases. This sequence was found in a human donor in good health (CMV status not recorded). Some clones in this sample may be carry-over from other donors' samples. The DNA sequence is TGCAGTGCTAGAGTAGCGGGAACCGGGACCCAGTACTTC. Translated, it reads CSARVAGTGTQYF.